This T cell receptor (beta chain) was identified during a study of shared clonotypes between healthy human individuals. Naive CD8 cells were CD45RO-negative, positively selected for CCR7, excluding terminally differentiated effector memory CD45RA+ cells. CDR3 size: 15 residues. In germline, CDR1 is MGHRA, CDR2 YSYEKL. V was pared by 5 bases and J by 6 bases, with 16 bases between. The protocol was immunoSEQ multiplex PCR, while the TCRdb copy is restricted to in-frame clones and leaves out a portion. The sample consists of more than 550,000 clones, around 90% of them appearing once. The TCR sequence derives from a man aged 25 to 45 in good health. The chain uses TRBV4-1 and TRBJ2-2; TRBD2 is a possible D gene (5 bases). The sequenced material came from naive CD8+ T cells sorted from blood. CDR3 loop: CASSGLGFSAGELFF. CDR3 DNA: TGCGCCAGCAGCGGGTTGGGATTTAGCGCCGGGGAGCTGTTTTTT.